Presented here are 27 T cell receptor beta chains from one specimen sequenced in a study of blood T cell repertoires in COVID-19. The table came from immunoSEQ multiplex PCR; TCRdb's copy has only in-frame clones and leaves some out. This table has a few hundred thousand clones, roughly 84% appearing once. The sample taken for sequencing was peripheral blood. The receptors here all came from a human donor with COVID-19, enrolled during active disease. The donor label of this sample is uncertain.

The CDR3 is CASRTSGETGELFF. The CDR3 DNA follows: TGTGCCAGCAGGACTAGCGGGGAGACCGGGGAGCTGTTTTTT. The rearrangement links TRBV7-2 to TRBJ2-2; 11 bases fit TRBD2. CDR1 SGHTA and CDR2 FQGNSA come from the germline V gene. V gave up 6 bases and J gave up 5 bases; unmatched junction bases: 2. The length of the CDR3 is 14 residues.

The rearrangement links TRBV6-6 to TRBJ2-5, with a tentative D call TRBD1 (6 bases). Trimming removed 8 bases at V and 5 bases at J, with 12 bases between. Germline loops: CDR1 MNHNY, CDR2 SVGAGI (reference sequence). The CDR3 runs 12 residues. CDR3 coding DNA: TGTGCCAGCGGAGACAGGTCTGAGACCCAGTACTTC. Protein sequence: CASGDRSETQYF.

The chain joins TRBV30 to TRBJ2-3; 11 bases fit TRBD1. CDR1 and CDR2 from the germline V gene are GTSNPN and SVGIG (reference sequence). This CDR3 has 14 residues. J gave up 4 bases and V 3 bases, and 3 bases lay outside the gene matches. The CDR3 sequence is CAWRDRGHADTQYF. CDR3 bases: TGTGCCTGGAGGGACAGGGGGCACGCAGATACGCAGTATTTT.

V usage is TRBV28 and J usage is TRBJ1-6; tentatively, D is TRBD1 (6 bases). V was clipped by 7 bases and J by 9 bases, with 13 bases between them. The CDR3 covers 13 residues. The V gene's germline CDR1 is MDHEN and CDR2 SYDVKM. The CDR3 reads CASIGGQSSPLHF. The CDR3, as DNA: TGTGCCAGCATCGGCGGACAGTCTTCACCCCTCCACTTT. Combining the CDR3 with reference TRBV28 and TRBJ1-6 gives the whole variable domain DVKVTQSSRYLVKRTGEKVFLECVQDMDHENMFWYRQDPGLGLRLIYFSYDVKMKEKGDIPEGYSVSREKKERFSLILESASTNQTSMYLCASIGGQSSPLHFGNGTRLTVT.

The chain recombines TRBV7-2 with TRBJ1-4, with D perhaps matching TRBD1 (6 bases). CDR1 and CDR2 (germline): SGHTA, FQGNSA. There are 15 residues in the CDR3. V was shortened by 2 bases and J by 8 bases, with 15 bases between the two germline ends. CDR3 amino acids: CASSLNGQWGEKLFF. The DNA for the CDR3 is TGTGCCAGCAGCTTAAACGGACAGTGGGGAGAAAAACTGTTTTTT.

This chain joins TRBV7-2 and TRBJ1-1; D unresolved. Per the germline V gene, CDR1 is SGHTA and CDR2 is FQGNSA. The V and J ends lost 1 base and 0 bases respectively, with 6 bases between them. This CDR3 is 14 amino acids long. The CDR3 nucleotides are TGTGCCAGCAGCTTAGTCGGTTTGAACACTGAAGCTTTCTTT. Translated: CASSLVGLNTEAFF.

V gene TRBV3-1 (or the pseudogene TRBV3-2) combines with J gene TRBJ2-2; D possibly corresponds to TRBD1 (5 bases). CDR1 is LGHDT and CDR2 is YNNKEL in the germline V gene (reference sequence). V gave up 4 bases and J gave up 0 bases, with 12 bases separating them. This CDR3 contains 16 residues. The CDR3: CASSLWQGTNTGELFF. CDR3 in DNA: TGTGCCAGCAGCCTATGGCAGGGAACGAACACCGGGGAGCTGTTTTTT.

The CDR3 is CASSVTSGTEQFF. The CDR3 DNA reads TGTGCCAGCAGCGTAACCTCCGGGACAGAGCAGTTCTTC. This chain links TRBV9 with TRBJ2-1; TRBD1 is a possible D gene (6 bases). This CDR3 spans 13 amino acids. The germline V gene has CDR1 SGDLS and CDR2 YYNGEE. Trimming took 1 base from V and 10 from J, leaving 12 bases between them.

The V and J genes are TRBV5-1 and TRBJ2-3; 8 nucleotides agree with TRBD1. The CDR3 contains 16 residues. The germline gives CDR1 SGHRS, CDR2 YFSETQ. V was pared by 4 bases and J by 1 base, with 8 bases of the junction left unmatched. CDR3 sequence reads: CASSPPATGGTDTQYF. In DNA, the CDR3 is TGCGCCAGCAGCCCCCCCGCGACAGGGGGCACAGATACGCAGTATTTT.

The rearrangement uses TRBV7-9 and TRBJ2-7; D is perhaps TRBD1 (5 bases). This CDR3 comprises 15 residues. V lost 6 bases to trimming and J lost 1 base, with 16 bases between them. CDR1 and CDR2 (germline): SEHNR, FQNEAQ (reference sequence). In nucleotides, the CDR3 is TGTGCCAGCAGGCTAGGGGCGGCAGGGTCCTACGAGCAGTACTTC. Protein sequence: CASRLGAAGSYEQYF.

The J gene is TRBJ2-3, the V gene TRBV3-1 (or the pseudogene TRBV3-2), with TRBD2 identical over 14 bases. The CDR3 runs 15 residues. J lost 4 bases, V lost 6 bases, and 3 bases had no gene match. The germline CDR1 and CDR2 sequences are LGHDT and YNNKEL (reference sequence). CDR3 region: CASSRTSGRPDTQYF. The CDR3 DNA sequence: TGTGCCAGCAGTCGGACTAGCGGGAGGCCAGATACGCAGTATTTT.

V usage is TRBV4-3 and J usage is TRBJ2-1, with D possibly being TRBD2 (7 bases). Trimming pared 4 bases from V and 0 bases from J, leaving 10 bases between. The CDR3 consists of 15 residues. The V gene's germline CDR1 is LGHNA and CDR2 YSLEER. The CDR3 is CASSRGGGSYNEQFF. Written as DNA, the CDR3 is TGCGCCAGCAGCCGGGGAGGGGGCTCCTACAATGAGCAGTTCTTC.

J is TRBJ2-1 and V is TRBV9; 9 nucleotides align to TRBD1. The V gene end was trimmed by 3 bases and the J gene end by 5 bases; junction bases not matched to a gene: 9. The germline CDR1 and CDR2 sequences are SGDLS and YYNGEE. CDR3 length: 16 residues. In nucleotides, the CDR3 is TGTGCCAGCAGCGCGGGTCCGGGACAGGGCAACAATGAGCAGTTCTTC. It translates to CASSAGPGQGNNEQFF.

The genes are TRBV11-1 and TRBJ2-5, with D tentatively TRBD1 (6 bases). Trimming removed 5 bases at V and 0 bases at J, with 13 bases between. Germline CDR1 and CDR2: SGHAT and FQDESV (reference sequence). This CDR3 comprises 15 residues. CDR3 loop: CASSTRTEYQETQYF. The CDR3 DNA follows: TGTGCCAGCAGCACCAGGACAGAGTACCAAGAGACCCAGTACTTC.

This clone was found a few times. The V call is TRBV28, the J call TRBJ1-5; D call uncertain. Between the trimmed V and J ends, which lost 7 bases and 6 bases, there was a span of 13 bases. This CDR3 is built from 13 residues. Germline V gene data show CDR1 as MDHEN and CDR2 as SYDVKM. CDR3 sequence reads: CASTLDRGQPQHF. The CDR3 bases are TGTGCCAGCACCTTGGATCGGGGTCAGCCCCAGCATTTT.

The chain couples TRBV5-1 to TRBJ1-1; the match to TRBD1 covers 9 bases. The CDR3 is made up of 17 amino acids. After removal of 4 bases from V and 3 bases from J, the junction contained 13 bases not matched to a gene. From germline, CDR1 is SGHRS and CDR2 YFSETQ. The CDR3 region is CASSRTGDRVQDTEAFF. CDR3 bases: TGCGCCAGCAGCCGAACCGGGGACAGGGTGCAAGACACTGAAGCTTTCTTT.

The genes are TRBV7-2 and TRBJ2-5; D is undetermined. Trimming took 2 bases from V and 5 from J, leaving 6 bases between them. Germline assignment: CDR1 SGHTA and CDR2 FQGNSA. CDR3 length: 12 amino acids. The CDR3 reads CASSLSRETQYF. As DNA, the CDR3 is TGTGCCAGCAGCTTATCCAGGGAGACCCAGTACTTC.

The chain links TRBV19 to TRBJ2-4; 8 nucleotides match TRBD1. V lost 5 bases to trimming and J lost 7 bases; unmatched junction nucleotides: 7. The CDR3 has 14 amino acids. The V gene's germline CDR1 is LNHDA and CDR2 SQIVND (reference sequence). CDR3 sequence reads: CASSPTGGPNIQYF. CDR3 sequence (DNA): TGTGCCAGTAGTCCTACAGGGGGGCCCAACATTCAGTACTTC.

This chain joins TRBV30 and TRBJ1-2; TRBD1 aligns across 7 bases. The CDR3 is made up of 13 amino acids. V lost 1 base, J lost 8 bases, and 7 bases stayed unmatched. Germline CDR1 GTSNPN, CDR2 SVGIG (reference sequence). The CDR3 region is CAWSGQGIRGYTF. The DNA for the CDR3 is TGTGCCTGGAGTGGACAGGGAATACGAGGCTACACCTTC.

The genes are TRBV28 and TRBJ2-6, with no clear D. Between the trimmed V and J ends, which lost 5 bases and 0 bases, there was a span of 8 bases. CDR3 length: 15 amino acids. From germline, CDR1 is MDHEN and CDR2 SYDVKM. CDR3 loop: CASSTSDSGANVLTF. The CDR3 coding sequence is TGTGCCAGCAGTACCTCAGACTCTGGGGCCAACGTCCTGACTTTC.

The chain recombines TRBV5-1 with TRBJ1-1; no clear D gene. With 4 bases removed from V and 0 bases from J, the gap between germline ends came to 19 bases. Germline-derived CDR1 and CDR2 are SGHRS and YFSETQ. The CDR3 spans 17 residues. CDR3: CASSPGYTVIMNTEAFF. The CDR3 DNA reads TGCGCCAGCAGCCCGGGTTACACGGTAATCATGAACACTGAAGCTTTCTTT.

V and J are TRBV10-3 and TRBJ2-2; the match to TRBD2 covers 13 bases. The V segment lost 3 bases and the J segment 6 bases; nucleotides outside the gene matches: 4. There are 16 residues in the CDR3. Germline V lookup: CDR1 ENHRY, CDR2 SYGVKD. The CDR3 loop is CAISDPTSGRAGELFF. The CDR3 coding sequence is TGTGCCATCAGTGACCCTACTAGCGGGAGGGCCGGGGAGCTGTTTTTT.

This rearrangement joins TRBV29-1 to TRBJ2-7; 12 positions match TRBD1. The V gene end was trimmed by 5 bases and the J gene end by 1 base; junction bases not matched to a gene: 3. This CDR3 has 14 amino acids. In germline, CDR1 is SQVTM, CDR2 ANQGSEA. The CDR3 is CSVRDRGLSYEQYF. In DNA form, the CDR3 reads TGCAGCGTTCGGGACAGGGGGCTTTCCTACGAGCAGTACTTC.

The chain joins TRBV12-3 or TRBV12-4 to TRBJ1-1, with D uncertain. The V gene lost 6 bases and the J gene lost 6 bases, with 11 bases spanning the gap. The CDR3 runs to 12 residues. CDR3 in amino acids: CASRGVSAEAFF. Written as DNA, the CDR3 is TGTGCCAGCAGGGGAGTAAGCGCTGAAGCTTTCTTT.

This rearrangement joins TRBV6-6 to TRBJ1-1; D gene unclear. V lost 6 bases and J 2 bases, leaving 10 bases between the germline ends. The CDR3 is made up of 13 amino acids. The germline V gene encodes CDR1 MNHNY and CDR2 SVGAGI (reference sequence). CDR3 nucleotides: TGTGCCAGCAGACGGGGTGGTAACACTGAAGCTTTCTTT. Translation: CASRRGGNTEAFF.

The V call is TRBV19, the J call TRBJ2-5; 7 positions match TRBD1. Trimming removed 1 base from V and 4 bases from J; junction bases left unmatched: 15. The germline V gene encodes CDR1 LNHDA and CDR2 SQIVND (reference sequence). The CDR3 has 18 amino acids. Here the CDR3 reads CASSIGLRQGVFGETQYF. The CDR3 DNA is TGTGCCAGTAGTATAGGCCTCCGGCAGGGGGTTTTTGGAGAGACCCAGTACTTC. Looking up the rest from reference TRBV19 and TRBJ2-5 gives the full variable domain: DGGITQSPKYLFRKEGQNVTLSCEQNLNHDAMYWYRQDPGQGLRLIYYSQIVNDFQKGDIAEGYSVSREKKESFPLTVTSAQKNPTAFYLCASSIGLRQGVFGETQYFGPGTRLLVL.

This clone has just a few counts. The V gene is TRBV30, the J gene TRBJ1-1, with D perhaps matching TRBD1 (5 bases). Per the germline V gene, CDR1 is GTSNPN and CDR2 is SVGIG (reference sequence). CDR3 length: 12 residues. V lost 4 bases, J lost 1 base, and 7 bases lay in between. CDR3 residues: CAWNQGNTEAFF. As DNA, the CDR3 is TGTGCCTGGAACCAGGGGAACACTGAAGCTTTCTTT.